The 20 T cell receptor beta chains below were found in one sample sequenced in a study of regulatory T cells in long-lasting Graves disease. Building the TCR beta libraries relied on iRepertoire HTBI primers, and CDR3 regions underwent Arm-PCR. Each CDR3 protein is one row after TCRdb ran MiXCR on the multiplex PCR reads. This sample yields some 500,000 distinct CDR3 sequences, of which about 16% are seen a single time; around 25% belongs to the top ten. Stated time point: newly diagnosed GD, antithyroid drugs for less than 3 months. PBMCs were the source of the RNA used for TCR sequencing. A further study also used this sample, focusing on T cells in Graves' hyperthyroidism and ophthalmopathy.

Sequencing used peripheral blood mononuclear cells (PBMCs), obtained at new diagnosis, from a patient treated with antithyroid drugs. Receptors originate from a middle-aged woman with Graves disease.

This clonotype has ten or more counts. The V and J genes are TRBV3-1 and TRBJ1-1; 8 bases are a match to TRBD1. V shed 0 bases and J 5 bases; nucleotides not matched to a gene: 17. From germline, CDR1 is LGHDT and CDR2 YNNKEL (reference sequence). The CDR3 contains 19 residues. The CDR3 here is CASSQESVALGQEGTEAFF. Written as DNA, the CDR3 is TGTGCCAGCAGCCAAGAAAGCGTCGCCTTGGGACAGGAGGGAACTGAAGCTTTCTTT.

The chain uses TRBV10-2 and TRBJ2-3; D call uncertain. The CDR3 length is 15 residues. Looked up from germline, CDR1 is WSHSY and CDR2 is SAAADI. The V gene lost 4 bases and the J gene lost 0 bases, with 11 bases spanning the gap. The CDR3 reads CASSVHRTSTDTQYF. Written as DNA, the CDR3 is TGCGCCAGCAGTGTCCACAGAACTAGCACAGATACGCAGTATTTT.

This clonotype was picked up many times. The chain combines TRBV2 with TRBJ2-2, with unresolved D. Between the trimmed V and J ends, which lost 4 bases and 6 bases, there was a span of 6 bases. Germline V gene sequence: CDR1 SNHLY, CDR2 FYNNEI. CDR3 length equals 12 residues. The CDR3, as DNA: TGTGCCAGCAGTGCCCACGCCGGGGAGCTGTTTTTT. Translation gives CASSAHAGELFF. The whole variable domain, filled in from reference TRBV2 and TRBJ2-2, reads EPEVTQTPSHQVTQMGQEVILRCVPISNHLYFYWYRQILGQKVEFLVSFYNNEISEKSEIFDDQFSVERPDGSNFTLKIRSTKLEDSAMYFCASSAHAGELFFGEGSRLTVL.

This chain uses TRBV18 with TRBJ1-1, with TRBD1 as a possible D gene (5 bases). The CDR3 consists of 14 residues. V lost 5 bases to trimming and J lost 2 bases, with 12 bases between them. Looked up from germline, CDR1 is KGHSH and CDR2 is LQKENI. DNA of the CDR3: TGTGCCAGCTCATCGACTGGGACTAACACTGAAGCTTTCTTT. This codes for CASSSTGTNTEAFF.

A note on this clonotype: Since a much larger clone is just one base distant, this may be a read error. The chain recombines TRBV7-2 with TRBJ1-1, with D hard to call. V lost 6 bases and J 8 bases, leaving 16 bases between the germline ends. CDR1 SGHTA and CDR2 FQGNSA come from the germline V gene. CDR3 length: 13 amino acids. CDR3 protein: CASSLPLRIEAFF. CDR3 nucleotide sequence: TGTGCCAGCAGTCTCCCTCTGCGGATCGAAGCTTTCTTT.

Points on this clonotype: Being one base from a much bigger clone, this may be a read error. The V gene is TRBV6-8, the J gene TRBJ2-3; D could derive from TRBD1 or TRBD2 (5 bases each). This CDR3 is 18 amino acids long. V dropped 6 bases and J dropped 2 bases, with 24 bases sitting between them. Germline V gives CDR1 MNHGY, CDR2 SAAAGT. The CDR3 reads CASSLALTGTASTDTQYF. The CDR3, as DNA: TGTGCCAGCAGCTTAGCGCTTACCGGGACGGCATCCACAGATACGCAGTATTTT.

This clonotype was observed a handful of times. The chain recombines TRBV3-1 with TRBJ1-6; D remains unclear. CDR3 length: 15 residues. The ends were cut back, 1 base at V and 4 bases at J, with 8 bases in the middle. Germline V gene sequence: CDR1 LGHDT, CDR2 YNNKEL (reference sequence). CDR3 nucleotides: TGTGCCAGCAGCCAAGTTGGCCCGTATAATTCACCCCTCCACTTT. It encodes CASSQVGPYNSPLHF.

This clonotype has more than one count but fewer than ten. V gene TRBV5-1 combines with J gene TRBJ2-2; no firm D call. CDR3 length equals 18 residues. Germline V CDR1 and CDR2: SGHRS, YFSETQ. V was clipped by 3 bases and J by 0 bases, with 18 bases between them. The CDR3 spells CASSSHLPRSTNTGELFF. The CDR3 region has the DNA TGCGCCAGCAGCTCCCACCTCCCTAGGTCGACGAACACCGGGGAGCTGTTTTTT.

The chain joins TRBV29-1 to TRBJ2-2, with 9 bases fitting TRBD2. CDR1 and CDR2 from the germline V gene are SQVTM and ANQGSEA. The CDR3 spans 14 residues. The CDR3 spells CTSGGGGITGELFF. The CDR3 nucleotides read TGCACCTCCGGCGGGGGGGGAATAACCGGGGAGCTGTTTTTT.

This sequence joins TRBV5-6 and TRBJ2-1; D unresolved. Germline V gene lookup returns CDR1 SGHDT and CDR2 YYEEEE. This CDR3 has 14 residues. V shed 4 bases and J shed 4 bases, with 12 bases lying between them. In DNA, the CDR3 is TGTGCCAGCAGCCCCAGGATAGGGTACAATGAGCAGTTCTTC. Translating it yields CASSPRIGYNEQFF.

The table lists this clonotype with many counts. The genes are TRBV12-3 or TRBV12-4 and TRBJ2-3; 7 bases line up with TRBD1. V lost 4 bases and J lost 7; bases outside the gene matches: 2. This CDR3 has 12 amino acids. The CDR3 protein is CASSSGQNTQYF. In DNA form, the CDR3 reads TGTGCCAGCAGTTCGGGACAGAATACGCAGTATTTT.

About this clonotype: A much larger clonotype is one base distant, so this may be a read error. The genes are TRBV2 and TRBJ2-7, with D possibly TRBD2 on 6 matching bases. The germline CDR1 and CDR2 sequences are SNHLY and FYNNEI. This CDR3 is 16 amino acids long. The ends were cut back, 5 bases at V and 6 bases at J, with 23 bases in the middle. In DNA form, the CDR3 reads TGTGCCAGCAGTTACTCGGCTGCGGGGCTTTCGTGCGAGCAGTACTTC. Amino acids: CASSYSAAGLSCEQYF. Using reference TRBV2 and TRBJ2-7 for the parts outside the CDR3, the full variable domain is EPEVTQTPSHQVTQMGQEVILRCVPISNHLYFYWYRQILGQKVEFLVSFYNNEISEKSEIFDDQFSVERPDGSNFTLKIRSTKLEDSAMYFCASSYSAAGLSCEQYFGPGTRLTVT.

This clonotype was seen repeatedly, ten times or more. The V call is TRBV12-3 or TRBV12-4, the J call TRBJ2-7; 7 bases are a match to TRBD1. V shed 1 base, J shed 3 bases, and the junction held 3 bases outside the gene matches. The CDR3 sequence is 14 residues long. The DNA of the CDR3 is TGTGCCAGCAGTTTAGTGGACAGGAGCTACGAGCAGTACTTC. Translating gives CASSLVDRSYEQYF.

The rearrangement joins TRBV12-3 or TRBV12-4 to TRBJ2-6, with no clear D. V dropped 4 bases and J dropped 4 bases, with 11 bases sitting between them. This CDR3 contains 15 residues. The CDR3 is CASSSKGQGANVLTF. DNA of the CDR3: TGTGCCAGCAGTTCCAAAGGGCAAGGGGCCAACGTCCTGACTTTC.

The chain employs TRBV20-1 and TRBJ2-7, with a tentative D call TRBD2 (6 bases). Trimming shortened V by 0 bases and J by 4 bases, and 16 bases separated the two germline ends. In germline, CDR1 is DFQATT, CDR2 SNEGSKA (reference sequence). This CDR3 comprises 15 residues. The CDR3: CSARDSEGIPYEQYF. The CDR3 nucleotides are TGCAGTGCTAGAGATTCGGAGGGGATCCCGTACGAGCAGTACTTC.

Comments on this clonotype: A much larger clonotype is one base distant, so this may be a read error. This chain links TRBV2 with TRBJ2-1; 13 nucleotides match TRBD2. Germline V gene data show CDR1 as SNHLY and CDR2 as FYNNEI. J was trimmed by 1 base and V by 5 bases; bases with no gene match: 5. The CDR3 totals 17 residues. CDR3 sequence reads: CASSLRTSGGSYNEQFF. As DNA, the CDR3 is TGTGCCAGCAGTTTGCGGACTAGCGGGGGATCCTACAATGAGCAGTTCTTC.

The chain combines TRBV7-3 with TRBJ2-1; perhaps D is TRBD1 or TRBD2 (5 bases each). The CDR3 contains 13 residues. Germline loops: CDR1 SGHTA, CDR2 FQGTGA. Trimming removed 2 bases at V and 9 bases at J, with 11 bases between. CDR3 bases: TGTGCCAGCAGCTTATTGGGGGATGGTGAGCAGTTCTTC. Protein sequence: CASSLLGDGEQFF.

This clonotype was recorded at least ten times. The rearrangement joins TRBV27 to TRBJ1-2; 11 positions match TRBD1. The CDR3 spans 14 residues. Losses at the gene ends were 4 bases for V and 4 bases for J; bases not matched to a gene: 2. Germline values: CDR1 MNHEY, CDR2 SMNVEV (reference sequence). The chain's CDR3 is CASSSGQGAYGYTF. CDR3 bases: TGTGCCAGCAGTTCAGGACAGGGGGCCTATGGCTACACCTTC.

Worth noting for this clonotype: A much larger clone differs from this one at a single base, so this may be a read error. The chain employs TRBV3-1 and TRBJ2-7; D may correspond to TRBD1 or TRBD2 (5 bases each). The germline V gene encodes CDR1 LGHDT and CDR2 YNNKEL (reference sequence). This CDR3 comprises 13 residues. The ends were cut back, 4 bases at V and 7 bases at J, with 14 bases in the middle. The CDR3 nucleotides read TGTGCCAGCAGCCGAGGAGAGGGGCTTGAGCAGTACTTC. This sequence encodes CASSRGEGLEQYF.

The chain employs TRBV7-9 and TRBJ2-5; D possibly corresponds to TRBD1 (6 bases). Trimming took 6 bases from V and 4 from J, leaving 15 bases between them. CDR1 and CDR2 from the germline V gene are SEHNR and FQNEAQ (reference sequence). The CDR3 covers 14 residues. The CDR3 DNA sequence: TGTGCCAGCAGGCAACAGGGTTTTGGAGAGACCCAGTACTTC. Residues: CASRQQGFGETQYF.